This T cell receptor (beta chain) was identified during a study of blood T cell repertoires in COVID-19. Looking at the study overall: Some COVID-19 samples were acute and others convalescent; all came from the United States, Italy and Spain. T cells, B-cell-depleted T cells, or PBMCs provided the cDNA or gDNA that served as material.

Original processing methods: It was from reference gene primer amplification that nucleated cell counts were estimated. The repertoire was sequenced with immunoSEQ multiplex PCR; TCRdb's copy has only in-frame clones and lacks some. Clone size and the V and J calls come from that table; the DNA yielded D and trimming. The sample shows about 180,000 clones, roughly 86% of them seen only once. Germline assignment: CDR1 MNHNY and CDR2 SVGAGI (reference sequence). Trimming removed 6 bases at V and 3 bases at J, with 5 bases between. CDR3 length: 11 amino acids. Source material: peripheral blood. This clonotype was sampled from a woman aged 25 to 39 with active or convalescent COVID-19. This chain links TRBV6-6 with TRBJ1-1; D gene unclear. The CDR3 DNA reads TGTGCCAGCAGGGGCGACACTGAAGCTTTCTTT. Translating it yields CASRGDTEAFF.